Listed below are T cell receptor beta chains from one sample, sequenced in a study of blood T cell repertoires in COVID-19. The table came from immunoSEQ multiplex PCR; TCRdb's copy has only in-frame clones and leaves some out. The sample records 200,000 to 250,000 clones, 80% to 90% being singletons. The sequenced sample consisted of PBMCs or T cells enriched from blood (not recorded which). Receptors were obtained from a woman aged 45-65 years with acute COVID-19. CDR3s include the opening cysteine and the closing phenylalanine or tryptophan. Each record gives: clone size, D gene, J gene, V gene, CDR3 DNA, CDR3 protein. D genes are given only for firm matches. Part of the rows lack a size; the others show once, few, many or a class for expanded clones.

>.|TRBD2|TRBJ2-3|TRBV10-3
TGTGCCATCAGTGAGATGACTAGCGCGGAAGATACGCAGTATTTT
CAISEMTSAEDTQYF
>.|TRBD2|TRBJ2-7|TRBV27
TGTGCCAGCAGTTTAACCCCCGCTAGCGGGGAAATCCCCAGCGAGCAGTACTTC
CASSLTPASGEIPSEQYF
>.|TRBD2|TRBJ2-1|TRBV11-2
TGTGCCAGCAGCCCTAGCGGGAGGGCCAGAGATGAGCAGTTCTTC
CASSPSGRARDEQFF
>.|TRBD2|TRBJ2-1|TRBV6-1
TGTGCCAGCAGTGAAGCGTCCGGGGGGACCCTTTACAATGAGCAGTTCTTC
CASSEASGGTLYNEQFF
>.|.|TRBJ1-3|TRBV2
TGTGCCAGCAGGATGACAGGCATCTCTGGAAACACCATATATTTT
CASRMTGISGNTIYF
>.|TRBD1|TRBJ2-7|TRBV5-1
TGCGCCAGCAGCCCACTACAGGGGCAGGGAGCCTACGAGCAGTACTTC
CASSPLQGQGAYEQYF
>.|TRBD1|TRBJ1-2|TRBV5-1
TGCGCCAGCAGCCACCACCGGGACAGGGGGCAGGGTGGCTACACCTTC
CASSHHRDRGQGGYTF
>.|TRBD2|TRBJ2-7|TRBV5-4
TGTGCCAGCAGCTTGAGACTAGCGGGAGTCATCGACGAGCAGTACTTC
CASSLRLAGVIDEQYF
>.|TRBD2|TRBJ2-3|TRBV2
TGTGCCAGCAGTGAACTAGCGGGACCCACAGATACGCAGTATTTT
CASSELAGPTDTQYF
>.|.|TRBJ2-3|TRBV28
TGTGCCAGCAGCCTAGGGAGCACAAGCACAGATACGCAGTATTTT
CASSLGSTSTDTQYF
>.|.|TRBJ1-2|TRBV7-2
TGTGCCAGCAGCTTAGGGGCCCAGGGATTCGGCGGCTACACCTTC
CASSLGAQGFGGYTF
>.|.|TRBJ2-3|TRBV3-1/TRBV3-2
TGTGCCAGCAGACTAAACATCAAAGATACGCAGTATTTT
CASRLNIKDTQYF
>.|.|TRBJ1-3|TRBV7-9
TGTGCCAGCAGCTCCCTTGCGGGAGCTCCTGGAAACACCATATATTTT
CASSSLAGAPGNTIYF
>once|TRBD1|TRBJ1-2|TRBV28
TGTGCCAGCAGGGACAGGGGGCGCGGCGGCTACACCTTC
CASRDRGRGGYTF
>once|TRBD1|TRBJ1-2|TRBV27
TGTGCCAGCGCGACACAGGGGACTGGGGGCTACACCTTC
CASATQGTGGYTF
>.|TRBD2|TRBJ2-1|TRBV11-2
TGTGCCAGCAGCTCGGGACTAGCGGAGGGACTTGAGCAGTTCTTC
CASSSGLAEGLEQFF
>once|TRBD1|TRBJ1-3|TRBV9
TGTGCCAGCAGCGTAGGGGGGGACAGTAGGAACACCATATATTTT
CASSVGGDSRNTIYF
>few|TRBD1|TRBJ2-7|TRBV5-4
TGTGCCAGCAGTTACGGACAGGGGGGATCCTACGAGCAGTACTTC
CASSYGQGGSYEQYF
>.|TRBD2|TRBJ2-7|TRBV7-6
TGTGCCAGCAGCTTAAGGGGCGGGAGGGCCTACGAGCAGTACTTC
CASSLRGGRAYEQYF
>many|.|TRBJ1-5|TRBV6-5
TGTGCCAGCAGTTACGGCAGGAACAATCAGCCCCAGCATTTT
CASSYGRNNQPQHF
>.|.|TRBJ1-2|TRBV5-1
TGCGCCAGCAGCTTGGCACAGGCCGTCCAAAACTATGGCTACACCTTC
CASSLAQAVQNYGYTF
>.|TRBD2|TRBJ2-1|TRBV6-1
TGTGCCAGCAGTGAAGCGGTGGTAGCGGGAGGGCCTAGAACCTACAATGAGCAGTTCTTC
CASSEAVVAGGPRTYNEQFF
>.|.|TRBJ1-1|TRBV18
TGTGCCAGCTCACCCGGGGAGAACACTGAAGCTTTCTTT
CASSPGENTEAFF
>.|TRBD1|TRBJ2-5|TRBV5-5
TGTGCCAGCAGCTTGGCCCCCGGGACAGGGGGGACCCAGTACTTC
CASSLAPGTGGTQYF
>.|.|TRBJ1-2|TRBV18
TGTGCCAGCTCACCACTCTCCCCCCCGGGGGATAAGAACTATGGCTACACCTTC
CASSPLSPPGDKNYGYTF